These T cell receptor beta chains were read from a single sample in a study of vaccination effects on CD4 cells after COVID-19. Profiling relied on immunoSEQ multiplex PCR, and the TCRdb table lists in-frame clones only, not all of them. The repertoire holds tens of thousands of clones, with less than 75% as singletons. For these receptors, no antigen is known. The specimen comprised CD4+ T cells from PBMCs cultured with SARS-CoV-2 spike peptides, sampled after COVID-19 vaccination. These receptors came from a human donor who received a COVID-19 vaccine. CDR3s include the opening cysteine and the closing phenylalanine or tryptophan.

v_gene: TRBV6-1; j_gene: TRBJ1-1; CDR3aa: CASSEGDSKAFF
v_gene: TRBV11-2; j_gene: TRBJ2-1; CDR3aa: CASSPRTGGGNEQFF
v_gene: TRBV6-5; j_gene: TRBJ2-7; CDR3aa: CASSWVQGVYEQYF
v_gene: TRBV23-1; j_gene: TRBJ1-1; CDR3aa: CASSQSWKRKAFF
v_gene: TRBV6-5; j_gene: TRBJ2-5; CDR3aa: CASRDSGGQETQYF
v_gene: TRBV3-1/TRBV3-2; j_gene: TRBJ2-3; CDR3aa: CASSQEAGYQGRTDTQYF
v_gene: TRBV5-4; j_gene: TRBJ1-4; CDR3aa: CASSRRQGVNEKLFF
v_gene: TRBV5-1; j_gene: TRBJ2-1; CDR3aa: CASSLGESRGSNEQFF
v_gene: TRBV5-6; j_gene: TRBJ1-2; CDR3aa: CASSLKGGARTF
v_gene: TRBV4-1; j_gene: TRBJ1-1; CDR3aa: CASSPRQGRWAEAFF
v_gene: TRBV19; j_gene: TRBJ1-1; CDR3aa: CASSHTLGVAGTEAFF